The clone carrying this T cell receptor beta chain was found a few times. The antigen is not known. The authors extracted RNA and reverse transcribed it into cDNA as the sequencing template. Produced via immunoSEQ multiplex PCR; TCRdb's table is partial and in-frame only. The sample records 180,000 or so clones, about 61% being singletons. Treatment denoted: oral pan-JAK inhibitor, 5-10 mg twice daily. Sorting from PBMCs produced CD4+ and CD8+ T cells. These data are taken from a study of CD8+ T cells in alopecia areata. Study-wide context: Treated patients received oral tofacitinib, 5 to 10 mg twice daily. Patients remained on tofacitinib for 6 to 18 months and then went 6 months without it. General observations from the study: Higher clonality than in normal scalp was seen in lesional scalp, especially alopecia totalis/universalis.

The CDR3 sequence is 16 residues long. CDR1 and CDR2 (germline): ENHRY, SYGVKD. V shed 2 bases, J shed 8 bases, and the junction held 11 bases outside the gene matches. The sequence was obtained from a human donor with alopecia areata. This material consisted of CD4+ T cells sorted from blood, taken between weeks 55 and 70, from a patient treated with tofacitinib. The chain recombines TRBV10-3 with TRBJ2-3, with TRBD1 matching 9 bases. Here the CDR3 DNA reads TGTGCCATCAGTGAGGTCTCGGGACAGGGATTCGGTACGCAGTATTTT. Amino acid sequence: CAISEVSGQGFGTQYF.